Listed here are 6 T cell receptor beta chains from one sample, sequenced in a study of CD8 T cells in ankylosing spondylitis. Each CDR3 protein is one row after TCRdb ran MiXCR on the 5' RACE reads. Seen here are some 180,000 distinct CDR3 sequences, roughly 18% observed once, and the top ten hold roughly 4.5%. Sequencing was done on a sample of blood, either unsorted or a sorted T cell fraction (not recorded which). These receptors all stem from a male donor aged 10 to 30 with ankylosing spondylitis or in good health (not recorded which).

The chain is built from TRBV15 and TRBJ2-1; D might be TRBD1 or TRBD2, each matching 5 bases. Deletions cut 0 bases from V and 12 bases from J, with 9 bases between. Germline V gene data show CDR1 as LNHNV and CDR2 as YYDKDF (reference sequence). The CDR3 totals 12 residues. CDR3 bases: TGTGCCACCAGCAGAGATTTGGGACGGCAGTTCTTC. Translated: CATSRDLGRQFF.

This clonotype occurred many times. The DNA for the CDR3 is TGTGCCAGCAGCTTGGGTTGGCAGCAAGAGACCCAGTACTTC. This translates into CASSLGWQQETQYF. The chain has TRBV5-5 and TRBJ2-5; D call uncertain. CDR1 is SGHKS and CDR2 is YYEKEE in the germline V gene (reference sequence). V was shortened by 0 bases and J by 2 bases, with 8 bases between the two germline ends. There are 14 residues in the CDR3.

This clonotype was observed many times. The gene calls are TRBV24-1 and TRBJ2-5; 7 bases map to TRBD2. The CDR3 loop spans 16 amino acids. V trimming: 5 bases; J trimming: 4 bases; junction bases outside the gene matches: 12. Germline lookup yields CDR1 KGHDR and CDR2 SFDVKD. The CDR3 is CATSVGEGGPRETQYF. CDR3 in DNA: TGTGCCACCAGTGTTGGAGAGGGAGGGCCCCGAGAGACCCAGTACTTC.

This clonotype was seen repeatedly, ten times or more. This rearrangement joins TRBV30 to TRBJ2-3; no definite D call. Germline CDR1 is GTSNPN and CDR2 is SVGIG (reference sequence). The CDR3 has 15 residues. V lost 0 bases and J lost 2, with 12 bases in between. CDR3 sequence reads: CAWSVPEVLTDTQYF. DNA for the CDR3: TGTGCCTGGAGTGTGCCAGAAGTCCTCACAGATACGCAGTATTTT.

This clonotype was detected ten times or more. This chain links TRBV6-1 with TRBJ1-5, with D hard to call. The V and J ends lost 3 bases and 4 bases respectively, with 10 bases between them. The CDR3 spans 14 residues. Germline V gives CDR1 MNHNS, CDR2 SASEGT. CDR3 region: CASSDPGLNQPQHF. The DNA of the CDR3 is TGTGCCAGCAGTGACCCGGGTCTTAATCAGCCCCAGCATTTT.

The V gene is TRBV6-5, the J gene TRBJ2-5; D is perhaps TRBD1 (7 bases). Trimming took off 8 bases at V and 6 bases at J, with 19 bases between the two ends. This CDR3 is built from 14 residues. From germline, CDR1 is MNHEY and CDR2 SVGAGI. The CDR3 DNA reads as TGTGCCAGCGAACCAGAAGGGGGCGGGAAGACCCAGTACTTC. Amino acid sequence: CASEPEGGGKTQYF.